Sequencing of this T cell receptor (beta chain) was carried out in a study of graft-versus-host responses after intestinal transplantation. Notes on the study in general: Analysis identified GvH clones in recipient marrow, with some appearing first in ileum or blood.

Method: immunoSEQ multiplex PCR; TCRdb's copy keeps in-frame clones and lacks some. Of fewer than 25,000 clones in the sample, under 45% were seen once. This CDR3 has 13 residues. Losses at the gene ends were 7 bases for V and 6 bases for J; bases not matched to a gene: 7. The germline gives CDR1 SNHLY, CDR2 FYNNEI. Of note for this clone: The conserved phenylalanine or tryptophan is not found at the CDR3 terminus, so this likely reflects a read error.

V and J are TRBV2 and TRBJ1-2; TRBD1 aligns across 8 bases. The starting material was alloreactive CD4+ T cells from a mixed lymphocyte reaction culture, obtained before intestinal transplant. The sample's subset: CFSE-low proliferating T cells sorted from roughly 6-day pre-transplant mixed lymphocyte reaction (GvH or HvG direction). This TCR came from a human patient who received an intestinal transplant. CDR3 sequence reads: CASTQTGVNGYTL. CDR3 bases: TGTGCCAGCACTCAGACAGGGGTTAATGGCTACACCCTC.